This record covers a single T cell receptor (beta chain). Its antigen target is currently unknown. No base quality information exists; no much larger clone differs at one position. The sample is drawn from a study of shared clonotypes between healthy human individuals (dated by TCRdb to 2018 to 2020). For the wider study: The cohort included a few men and a couple of women between 18 and 49 years of age. Per donor, leukapheresis produced somewhere between about 0.94 and 10 billion PBMCs. For each donor, CD4 naive and CD4 memory were each given three plates, CD8 naive was given two plates, and CD8 memory was given one plate. To increase sequencing depth and limit assay-specific biases, different laboratories used diverse techniques to prepare libraries and sequence TCR repertoires. The study deeply sequenced blood TCR repertoires of about five healthy adults to estimate repertoire size and the extent of clonotype sharing between individuals.

Using the deep immunoSEQ assay, multiplex PCR amplified TCR CDR3 regions from genomic DNA. Extracted genomic DNA from each cell subset was spread evenly across all wells of several immunoSEQ 96-well plates, with each plate serving as a replicate. For sorted subsets, each replicate PCR was loaded with 150 to 250 ng genomic DNA, equivalent to some 27,000 T cell genomes. The purified libraries were quantified using a Qubit 3.0 fluorometer, sized with a Bioanalyzer 2100, and then quantified again using the KAPA Library Quantification kit. A separate single-read 150-cycle Illumina NextSeq 550 flow cell was used to sequence each immunoSEQ 96-well plate. The paper's data handling went like this. Because only junctional sequences without quality scores were contained in the immunoSEQ output, filtering matching that applied to full-length reads could not be performed. Sequences were annotated with PyIR, a Python wrapper for IgBLAST v1.9, and V/J genes and CDR3 were assigned using IMGT germline references. Reads with weak V/J assignments (E-value above 1e-6), missing CDR3, stop codons, out-of-frame junctions, or ambiguous translated residues were removed. V3J clonotypes were defined as sequences sharing the same inferred V gene, J gene, and CDR3 amino acid sequence. The percentage overlap between two repertoires was calculated by dividing the number of shared unique clonotypes by the size of the smaller repertoire. Richness of each repertoire was evaluated using RTK rarefaction, the Chao1 estimator, and Recon v2.1 estimates of unobserved clonotypes. For all TCRbeta clonotypes obtained by the gDNA method from a few donors, generation probabilities were computed with OLGA. As stored in TCRdb, this immuneACCESS dataset retains in-frame rearrangements with V and J assigned. A fraction of the clones does not appear; measured against another copy, unresolved V genes explain less than half of the discrepancy, and the remainder lacks a known reason. The DNA gave D and trimming, while V, J and clone size come from that table. The sample includes some 2 million clones, with about 94% observed a single time. The top ten hold more than 0.95% of the sample.

General study outcomes and caveats: Pairwise subsampling led to the expectation that sequencing depth would affect the degree of clonotype sharing among donors. Larger estimated clonotype richness was generally found for naive subsets than for memory subsets. Higher generation probabilities were observed for clonotypes shared by all four sorted-subset donors than for non-shared clonotypes. Rarefaction of sorted-subset datasets indicated incomplete sequencing despite the large sequencing depth. Because the study included only a small number of donors, the genetic and exposure-history diversity represented was limited. Sampling was limited to blood, and TCR repertoires in tissue likely differ from TCR repertoires in blood. About 5% of naive CD4, more than 3% of naive CD8, approximately 2% of memory CD4, and around 0.4% of memory CD8 clonotypes were shared across a few donors.

CDR1 and CDR2, per the germline V gene, are SQVTM and ANQGSEA. After removal of 7 bases from V and 0 bases from J, the junction retains 4 bases not matched to a gene. The CDR3 goes from the cysteine to the phenylalanine over 13 residues. Just the 39-base CDR3 DNA is kept, in frame starting at base 1. CD8 naive samples were obtained by positive selection for CCR7 among CD45RO-negative cells, yielding a CD45RA+CCR7+ population from which TemRA cells were excluded. Donors were healthy HIV-negative adults with no recently reported acute infections or vaccinations. Every donor was a Caucasian adult living in Nashville, Tennessee, USA. Blood was obtained by leukapheresis, after which PBMCs were separated by Ficoll-Histopaque density gradient centrifugation and cryopreserved in liquid nitrogen vapor phase. Analytical flow cytometry was used to check the purity and quantity of every magnetically sorted T cell population. From each sorted fraction, genomic DNA was isolated and quantified by UV absorbance on a Nanodrop 2000c.

This TCR was sampled from a man aged 18 to 29 in good health. The chain is assembled from TRBV29-1 and TRBJ2-7; 9 bases in between match TRBD2. The sequenced sample consisted of naive CD8+ T cells sorted from blood. This specimen's cell subset or site label, per the study, means: CD45RA+CCR7+. The sequenced DNA: TGCAGCGCGATTAGCGGGAGCTCCTACGAGCAGTACTTC. This yields the protein CSAISGSSYEQYF.